The next 11 T cell receptor beta chains were all read from a single sample in a study of T cell clonality in common variable immunodeficiency. Their antigens remain unidentified. The method was immunoSEQ multiplex PCR; TCRdb's version includes in-frame clones alone and lacks a portion of them. Observed in the sample are 32,000 or so clones, none of them singletons. Study-wide results and limits: Reportedly, TCR beta sequences from common variable immunodeficiency showed fewer deletions and N-nucleotide insertions.

Sequenced sample: peripheral blood mononuclear cells. These receptors all stem from a human donor with common variable immunodeficiency.

This clone rates as medium-sized (0.01 to 0.1%). This CDR3 reads CSAYTGTSYGYTF. The CDR3 DNA, read in part, is TGCAGTGCATATACAGGGACGAGCTATGGC. The V and J genes are TRBV20-1 and TRBJ1-2; perhaps TRBD1 as D (6 bases). The read ends 3 residues shy of where the CDR3 ends; the end is completed using the germline J gene. Germline V CDR1 and CDR2: DFQATT, SNEGSKA (reference sequence). Trimming shortened V by 6 bases and J by 4 bases, and 15 bases separated the two germline ends. The CDR3 spans 13 residues.

Notes on this clone: The CDR3 end is not reached by the read, which stops 3 residues before it; the germline J gene fills it in. The genes are TRBV18 and TRBJ2-4; 7 bases are shared with TRBD1. Germline V lookup: CDR1 KGHSH, CDR2 LQKENI. The length of the CDR3 is 15 residues. Partial CDR3 DNA: TGTGCCAGCTCACCATCAAGGACAGGAAAAGAGACT. Protein product: CASSPSRTGKET. The whole CDR3 region reads CASSPSRTGKETQYF.

This clone was counted between two and nine times. The read finishes 3 residues shy of the CDR3 end, and the germline J gene is used to complete it. V usage is TRBV7-9 and J usage is TRBJ2-1, with D possibly being TRBD2 (6 bases). Germline CDR1 is SEHNR and CDR2 is FQNEAQ (reference sequence). This CDR3 has 15 amino acids. Trimming shortened V by 7 bases and J by 2 bases, and 15 bases separated the two germline ends. CDR3 in amino acids: CASNSFGGAYNEQFF. The covered CDR3 bases are TGTGCCAGCAACAGCTTTGGCGGGGCCTACAATGAG.

This clone was seen a handful of times. The DNA ends 3 residues before the CDR3 does, and the rest of the CDR3 is filled in from the germline J gene. The V call is TRBV2, the J call TRBJ2-7; TRBD2 matches 10 bases. V gave up 8 bases and J gave up 0 bases; unmatched junction bases: 16. The CDR3 extends over 18 amino acids. Germline V gene sequence: CDR1 SNHLY, CDR2 FYNNEI. The part of the CDR3 DNA that was read is TGTGCCAGCGGGGACTGGGGGCTAGCGGGGGAAAGCTCCTACGAG. It specifies CASGDWGLAGESSYE. The full CDR3 protein reads CASGDWGLAGESSYEQYF.

This clone was seen many times. Read sequence stops 3 residues before the CDR3 end, and the germline J gene provides the missing end. The rearrangement links TRBV14 to TRBJ1-1; TRBD1 matches 8 bases. Germline CDR1 is SGHDN and CDR2 is FVKESK. The CDR3 contains 14 residues. J gave up 3 bases and V 1 base, and 1 base lay outside the gene matches. The CDR3: CASSQAGGYTEAFF. The covered CDR3 bases are TGTGCCAGCAGCCAAGCAGGGGGCTACACTGAA. Full variable domain (missing parts from reference TRBV14 and TRBJ1-1): EAGVTQFPSHSVIEKGQTVTLRCDPISGHDNLYWYRRVMGKEIKFLLHFVKESKQDESGMPNNRFLAERTGGTYSTLKVQPAELEDSGVYFCASSQAGGYTEAFFGQGTRLTVV.

This clone was observed many times. The read gets to within 3 residues of the CDR3 end, and the germline J gene fills in the rest. V and J are TRBV5-1 and TRBJ1-6, with D possibly TRBD1 on 6 matching bases. The germline V gene has CDR1 SGHRS and CDR2 YFSETQ. This CDR3 is built from 14 residues. V lost 0 bases, J lost 10 bases, and 11 bases lay in between. CDR3 in amino acids: CASSLEQGGSPLHF. The CDR3 bases that were read are TGCGCCAGCAGCTTGGAACAGGGTGGGTCACCC.

Many counts were recorded for this clone. From the germline J gene comes the end of the CDR3, since the read stops 3 residues before it. The V gene is TRBV19, the J gene TRBJ2-3; possible D gene TRBD1, 6 bases. V was cut by 2 bases and J by 3 bases, with 6 bases left in between. Germline V lookup: CDR1 LNHDA, CDR2 SQIVND (reference sequence). The CDR3 length is 13 residues. The chain's CDR3 is CASSIQGTDTQYF. The CDR3 bases that were read are TGTGCCAGTAGTATACAGGGGACAGATACG. Full variable domain (outside the CDR3, taken from reference TRBV19 and TRBJ2-3): DGGITQSPKYLFRKEGQNVTLSCEQNLNHDAMYWYRQDPGQGLRLIYYSQIVNDFQKGDIAEGYSVSREKKESFPLTVTSAQKNPTAFYLCASSIQGTDTQYFGPGTRLTVL.

A word on this clone: The observed sequence ends 3 residues before the CDR3 terminus, with the missing tail filled in from the germline J gene. The chain carries TRBV6-1 and TRBJ1-3; maybe TRBD1 (5 bases). CDR3 length equals 17 residues. Germline-derived CDR1 and CDR2 are MNHNS and SASEGT. Trimming took 2 bases from V and 0 from J, leaving 14 bases between them. CDR3 DNA, as far as it was read: TGTGCCAGCAGTGAAATTGTCCGGGGACTCTCTGGAAACACC. Protein product: CASSEIVRGLSGNT. The full CDR3 protein is CASSEIVRGLSGNTIYF.

This clone was seen many times. The CDR3 goes on 3 residues after the read ends, and that part is filled in from the germline J gene. The chain joins TRBV19 to TRBJ1-4, with D hard to call. Per germline, CDR1 LNHDA and CDR2 SQIVND (reference sequence). With 5 bases removed from V and 3 bases from J, the gap between germline ends came to 10 bases. The CDR3 runs 14 residues. The part of the CDR3 DNA that was read is TGTGCCAGTAGTCCACAGACCGCTAATGAAAAA. Translated, it gives CASSPQTANEK. The entire CDR3 is CASSPQTANEKLFF.

Only a few counts were recorded for this clone. The read is 3 residues too short to cover the CDR3 end, so that end is filled in from the germline J gene. The chain combines TRBV18 with TRBJ2-7, with TRBD1 matching over 8 bases. Germline values: CDR1 KGHSH, CDR2 LQKENI. V was clipped by 6 bases and J by 2 bases; unmatched bases: 9. CDR3 size: 15 residues. The CDR3 reads CASSKSGGSTYEQYF. The part of the CDR3 DNA that was read is TGTGCCAGCTCCAAATCAGGGGGCTCGACCTACGAG.

At least ten counts were recorded for this clone. The read comes to an end 3 residues before the CDR3 does, leaving the germline J gene to fill in the end. The chain combines TRBV7-3 with TRBJ1-2, with 7 bases lining up with TRBD1. The CDR3 has 16 amino acids. CDR1 is SGHTA and CDR2 is FQGTGA in the germline V gene. The CDR3 loop reads CASSSQGQGDLNGYTF. CDR3 DNA (partial): TGTGCCAGCAGCTCCCAGGGGCAGGGGGACTTGAACGGC.